These T cell receptor beta chains were read from a single sample in a study of blood T cell repertoires in COVID-19. Sequencing was performed with immunoSEQ multiplex PCR; in TCRdb, only in-frame clones are kept and a portion is missing. In the table there are about 340,000 clones, roughly 85% of which are singletons. Material for sequencing was PBMCs or T cells enriched from blood (not recorded which). The receptors derive from a woman aged 40 to 49 with acute COVID-19. CDR3s include the opening cysteine and the closing phenylalanine or tryptophan. D genes are given only for firm matches. Clone size is given for some rows only: seen once, a few or many times, or a class if the clone is expanded.

j_call clone_size v_call d_call cdr3_aa cdr3_nt
TRBJ2-1 . TRBV28 TRBD2 CASSIRTSGSHEQFF TGTGCCAGCAGTATCAGGACTAGCGGGAGCCATGAGCAGTTCTTC
TRBJ2-1 . TRBV4-1 . CASSHEERSYNEQFF TGCGCCAGCAGCCACGAGGAGCGGTCCTACAATGAGCAGTTCTTC
TRBJ2-7 . TRBV7-9 . CASSLQGLDSYEQYF TGTGCCAGCAGCTTACAGGGCTTGGACTCCTACGAGCAGTACTTC
TRBJ1-2 . TRBV28 TRBD1 CASSRQGVEYGYTF TGTGCCAGTTCCCGACAGGGGGTGGAGTATGGCTACACCTTC
TRBJ2-3 . TRBV21-1 . CASSKPPLAVSTDTQYF TGTGCCAGCAGCAAACCCCCACTAGCGGTCAGCACAGATACGCAGTATTTT
TRBJ1-6 . TRBV19 TRBD1 CASSMGQVQRSPLHF TGTGCCAGTAGTATGGGACAGGTACAACGTTCACCCCTCCACTTT
TRBJ2-3 . TRBV11-2 . CASSLWPGADTQYF TGTGCCAGCAGCTTATGGCCGGGAGCAGATACGCAGTATTTT
TRBJ2-1 . TRBV6-5 TRBD2 CASSYFRTSGREQFF TGTGCCAGCAGTTACTTCAGGACTAGCGGGAGGGAGCAGTTCTTC
TRBJ2-5 . TRBV11-3 TRBD1 CASSDRVTETQYF TGTGCCAGCAGCGACAGGGTTACGGAGACCCAGTACTTC
TRBJ2-2 . TRBV6-4 TRBD1 CASSDSVPGTGRTGELFF TGTGCCAGCAGTGACTCGGTCCCAGGGACAGGGAGGACCGGGGAGCTGTTTTTT
TRBJ2-5 . TRBV5-4 TRBD1 CASSLGQVQETQYF TGTGCCAGCAGCCTTGGACAGGTACAAGAGACCCAGTACTTC
TRBJ1-5 . TRBV12-5 . CASGLAPTGDNQPQHF TGTGCTAGTGGTTTGGCACCAACAGGAGACAATCAGCCCCAGCATTTT
TRBJ2-7 . TRBV15 . CATSTRPGGFEQYF TGTGCCACCAGCACCCGACCGGGTGGGTTCGAGCAGTACTTC
TRBJ1-4 . TRBV5-1 TRBD1 CASSTGVNEKLFF TGCGCCAGCAGTACAGGGGTGAATGAAAAACTGTTTTTT
TRBJ1-2 . TRBV4-3 . CASSRDRNYGYTF TGCGCCAGCAGCCGAGACAGGAACTATGGCTACACCTTC
TRBJ1-4 . TRBV19 TRBD1 CASSTRSDRGNEKLFF TGTGCCAGTAGTACACGATCGGACAGGGGGAATGAAAAACTGTTTTTT
TRBJ1-2 . TRBV14 . CASSPQDRYGYTF TGTGCCAGCAGCCCCCAGGACAGATATGGCTACACCTTC
TRBJ2-3 . TRBV11-2 TRBD2 CASSLGGGARDTQYF TGTGCCAGCAGCTTAGGCGGGGGGGCGAGGGATACGCAGTATTTT
TRBJ2-1 once TRBV7-9 . CASSLGLAQQFF TGTGCCAGCAGCTTAGGTCTGGCCCAGCAGTTCTTC
TRBJ2-7 . TRBV10-3 TRBD2 CAISEGGGVRSEQYF TGTGCCATCTCCGAAGGCGGGGGAGTGCGGTCCGAGCAGTACTTC
TRBJ1-2 . TRBV5-4 . CASSFATDYGYTF TGTGCCAGCAGCTTTGCGACAGACTATGGCTACACCTTC
TRBJ2-5 . TRBV3-1/TRBV3-2 TRBD2 CASSQALAGGEETQYF TGTGCCAGCAGCCAAGCCCTAGCGGGGGGTGAAGAGACCCAGTACTTC
TRBJ1-5 . TRBV19 TRBD1 CASSRKSGQGARQPQHF TGTGCCAGTAGTAGAAAATCGGGACAGGGGGCGAGACAGCCCCAGCATTTT
TRBJ1-2 . TRBV12-3/TRBV12-4 . CASSQGLRYGYTF TGTGCCAGCAGCCAGGGTTTACGCTATGGCTACACCTTC
TRBJ1-5 . TRBV11-2 TRBD1 CASSPGDRANQPQHF TGTGCCAGCAGCCCGGGGGACAGGGCCAATCAGCCCCAGCATTTT
TRBJ2-7 . TRBV2 . CASSPGFYEQYF TGTGCCAGCAGTCCAGGGTTTTACGAGCAGTACTTC
TRBJ1-5 few TRBV19 . CASSERQVSGNQPQHF TGTGCCAGTAGTGAGCGACAGGTGTCGGGCAATCAGCCCCAGCATTTT
TRBJ1-5 . TRBV28 . CASNPPQGPGYSNQPQHF TGTGCCAGCAACCCCCCACAGGGTCCGGGATATAGCAATCAGCCCCAGCATTTT
TRBJ2-2 . TRBV5-1 . CASSFPGNTGELFF TGCGCCAGCAGCTTCCCCGGGAACACCGGGGAGCTGTTTTTT
TRBJ1-5 . TRBV27 . CASSPAWGGNQPQHF TGTGCCAGCAGCCCCGCCTGGGGGGGCAATCAGCCCCAGCATTTT
TRBJ1-2 once TRBV19 TRBD1 CASTIVLGQGIPGYTF TGTGCCAGTACCATCGTTCTGGGACAGGGTATTCCCGGCTACACCTTC
TRBJ1-2 . TRBV10-3 . CAISVDSSNYGYTF TGTGCCATCAGTGTGGACAGTTCTAACTATGGCTACACCTTC
TRBJ1-3 once TRBV6-2/TRBV6-3 . CASSYPKKLSGNTIYF TGTGCCAGCAGTTACCCCAAGAAGCTCTCTGGAAACACCATATATTTT
TRBJ2-2 . TRBV11-3 TRBD2 CASSLAGGYTGELFF TGTGCCAGCAGCCTAGCGGGAGGTTACACCGGGGAGCTGTTTTTT
TRBJ1-2 . TRBV5-8 . CASSRSQGIYGYTF TGTGCCAGCAGCCGGTCCCAGGGCATCTATGGCTACACCTTC
TRBJ1-1 . TRBV5-1 TRBD1 CASRAEDRGNTEAFF TGCGCCAGCCGAGCCGAAGACAGGGGGAACACTGAAGCTTTCTTT
TRBJ1-1 . TRBV10-3 . CAIGGADTEAFF TGTGCCATCGGGGGCGCGGACACTGAAGCTTTCTTT
TRBJ2-3 few TRBV11-2 TRBD2 CASSLILAGIADTQYF TGTGCCAGCAGCTTAATTCTAGCGGGAATCGCAGATACGCAGTATTTT
TRBJ1-5 . TRBV5-4 TRBD1 CASSAGQARNQPQHF TGTGCCAGCAGCGCCGGACAGGCTCGGAATCAGCCCCAGCATTTT